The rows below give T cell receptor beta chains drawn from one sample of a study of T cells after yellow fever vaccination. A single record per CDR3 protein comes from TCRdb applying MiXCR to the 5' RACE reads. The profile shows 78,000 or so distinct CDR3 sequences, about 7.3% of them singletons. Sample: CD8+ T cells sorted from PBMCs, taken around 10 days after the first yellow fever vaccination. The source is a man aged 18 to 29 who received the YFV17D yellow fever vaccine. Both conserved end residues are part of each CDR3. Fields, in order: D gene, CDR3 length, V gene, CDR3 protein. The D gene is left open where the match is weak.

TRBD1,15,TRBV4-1,CASSLTGTGDYEQYF
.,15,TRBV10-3,CATAYVGAVDNEQFF
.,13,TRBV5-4,CASSRGETGELFF
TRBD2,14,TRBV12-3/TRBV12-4,CASTWDYLKETQYF
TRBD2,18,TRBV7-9,CASSPSLAGDGITDTQYF
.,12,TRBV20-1,CSAIGGNQPQHF
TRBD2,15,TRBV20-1,CSASSAGGRDNEQFF
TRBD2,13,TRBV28,CATLAGGSYEQYF
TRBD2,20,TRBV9,CASSAHTGLAGGPGTDTQYF
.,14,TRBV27,CASRAGIYNSPLHF
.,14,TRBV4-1,CASSQALAGNEQFF
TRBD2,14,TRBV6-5,CASSYTGLAGGLYF
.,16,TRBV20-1,CSAMRERWGSLREQYF
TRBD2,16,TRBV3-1,CASSQESRGGDDEQFF
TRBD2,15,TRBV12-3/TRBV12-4,CASSFPGLEADTQYF
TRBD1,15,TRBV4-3,CASSQVRGVNTEAFF
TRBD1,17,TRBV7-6,CASSLTPPDRGNGGYTF
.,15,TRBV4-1,CASSQDGGWAYEQYF
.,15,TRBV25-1,CASSVSGTNFNEQFF
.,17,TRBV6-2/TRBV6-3,CASSTPWGTGFTDTQYF
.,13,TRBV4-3,CASSQVGLDTQYF
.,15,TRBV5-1,CASSRGWSRDNEQFF
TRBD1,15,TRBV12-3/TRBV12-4,CASSHRDRGIDEQFF
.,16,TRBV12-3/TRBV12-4,CASSLVQGRPYNEQFF
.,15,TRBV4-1,CASSQHREVDYGYTF
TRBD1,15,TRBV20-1,CSARGGDRVPTEAFF
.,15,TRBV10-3,CAISEPIQGGTEAFF
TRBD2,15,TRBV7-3,CASRKPGLAGKEQYF
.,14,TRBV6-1,CASRIVWSYNEQFF
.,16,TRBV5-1,CASSLAIGPSNTEAFF